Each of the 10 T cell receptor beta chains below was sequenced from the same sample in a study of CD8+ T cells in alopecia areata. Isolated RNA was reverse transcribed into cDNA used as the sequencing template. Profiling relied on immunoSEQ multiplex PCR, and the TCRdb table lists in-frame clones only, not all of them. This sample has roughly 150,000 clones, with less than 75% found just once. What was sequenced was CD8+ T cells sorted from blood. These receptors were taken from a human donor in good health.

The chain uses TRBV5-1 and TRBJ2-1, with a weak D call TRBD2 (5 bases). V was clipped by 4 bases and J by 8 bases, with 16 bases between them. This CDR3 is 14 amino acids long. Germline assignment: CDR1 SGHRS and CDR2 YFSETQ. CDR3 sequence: CASSEYTSIDEQFF. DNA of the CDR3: TGCGCCAGCAGCGAATACACTAGTATCGATGAGCAGTTCTTC.

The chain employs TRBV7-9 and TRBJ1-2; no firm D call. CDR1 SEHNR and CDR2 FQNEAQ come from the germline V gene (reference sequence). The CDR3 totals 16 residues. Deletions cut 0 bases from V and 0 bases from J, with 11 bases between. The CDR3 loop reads CASSLAVEATNYGYTF. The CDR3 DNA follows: TGTGCCAGCAGCTTAGCGGTGGAGGCTACTAACTATGGCTACACCTTC.

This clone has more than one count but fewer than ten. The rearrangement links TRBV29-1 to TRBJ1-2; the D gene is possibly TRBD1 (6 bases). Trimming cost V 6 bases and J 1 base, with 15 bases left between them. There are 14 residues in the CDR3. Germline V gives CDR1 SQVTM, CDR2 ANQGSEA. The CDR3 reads CSVGIGGINYGYTF. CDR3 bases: TGCAGCGTGGGAATAGGGGGAATTAACTATGGCTACACCTTC.

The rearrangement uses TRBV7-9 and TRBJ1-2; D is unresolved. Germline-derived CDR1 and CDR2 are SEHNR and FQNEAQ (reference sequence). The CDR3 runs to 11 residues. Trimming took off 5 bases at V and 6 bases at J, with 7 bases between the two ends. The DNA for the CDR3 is TGTGCCAGCAGCATGGCAGATGGCTACACCTTC. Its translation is CASSMADGYTF.

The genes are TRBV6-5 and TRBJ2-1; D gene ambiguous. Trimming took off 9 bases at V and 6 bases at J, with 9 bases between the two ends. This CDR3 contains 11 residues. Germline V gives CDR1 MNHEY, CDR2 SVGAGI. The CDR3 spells CASHTSNEQFF. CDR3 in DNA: TGTGCCAGTCATACATCCAATGAGCAGTTCTTC.

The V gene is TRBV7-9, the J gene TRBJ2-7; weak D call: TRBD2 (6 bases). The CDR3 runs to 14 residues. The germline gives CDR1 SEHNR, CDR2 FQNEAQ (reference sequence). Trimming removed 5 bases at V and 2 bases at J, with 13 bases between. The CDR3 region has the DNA TGTGCCAGCAGCGCCCGGGACTCGACCTACGAGCAGTACTTC. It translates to CASSARDSTYEQYF.

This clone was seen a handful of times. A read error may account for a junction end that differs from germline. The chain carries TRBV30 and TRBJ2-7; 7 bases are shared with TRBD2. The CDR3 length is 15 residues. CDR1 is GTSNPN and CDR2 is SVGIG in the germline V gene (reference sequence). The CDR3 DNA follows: TGTGCCTGGAGCACCGGGACTACGGATTATTACGGGCAGTACTTC. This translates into CAWSTGTTDYYGQYF. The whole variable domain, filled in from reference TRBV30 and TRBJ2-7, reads SQTIHQWPATLVQPVGSPLSLECTVEGTSNPNLYWYRQAAGRGLQLLFYSVGIGQISSEVPQNLSASRPQDRQFILSSKKLLLSDSGFYLCAWSTGTTDYYGQYFGPGTRLTVT.

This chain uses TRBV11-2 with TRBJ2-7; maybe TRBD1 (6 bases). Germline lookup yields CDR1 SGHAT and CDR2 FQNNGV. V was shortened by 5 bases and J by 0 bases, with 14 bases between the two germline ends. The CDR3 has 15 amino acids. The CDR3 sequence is CASSITGTSSYEQYF. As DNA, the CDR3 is TGTGCCAGCAGCATAACAGGGACCAGCTCCTACGAGCAGTACTTC.

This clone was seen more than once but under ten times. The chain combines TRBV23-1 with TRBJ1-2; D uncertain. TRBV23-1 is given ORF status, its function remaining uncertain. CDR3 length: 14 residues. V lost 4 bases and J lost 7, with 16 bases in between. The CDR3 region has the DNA TGCGCCAGCAGTCCCGCCCGGGAAACGGTTGGCTACACCTTC. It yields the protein CASSPARETVGYTF.

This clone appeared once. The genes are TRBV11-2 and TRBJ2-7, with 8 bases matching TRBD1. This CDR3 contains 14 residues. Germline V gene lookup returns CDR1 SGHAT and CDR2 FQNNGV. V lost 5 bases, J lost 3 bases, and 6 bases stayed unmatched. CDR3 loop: CASSQTGQGYEQYF. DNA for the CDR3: TGTGCCAGCAGCCAGACAGGACAGGGCTACGAGCAGTACTTC.